A single sample gave rise to the 32 T cell receptor beta chains below, sequenced in a study of cytomegalovirus exposure and HLA in healthy donors. Using immunoSEQ multiplex PCR, the repertoire was profiled, and TCRdb retains in-frame clones only, with some absent. There are over 150,000 clones in the sample; about 86% occur only once, and around 2.1% lies in the top ten. The sequencing sample was made of PBMCs. These TCRs come from a human donor in good health.

V and J are TRBV5-4 and TRBJ2-7, with TRBD1 identical over 8 bases. Germline lookup yields CDR1 SGHNT and CDR2 YYREEE (reference sequence). The CDR3 covers 14 residues. V was clipped by 4 bases and J by 3 bases; unmatched bases: 6. The CDR3 region is CASSTRTGNYEQYF. The CDR3 DNA sequence: TGTGCCAGCAGCACCCGGACAGGGAACTACGAGCAGTACTTC. The full variable domain, rest sourced from reference TRBV5-4 and TRBJ2-7, is ETGVTQSPTHLIKTRGQQVTLRCSSQSGHNTVSWYQQALGQGPQFIFQYYREEENGRGNFPPRFSGLQFPNYSSELNVNALELDDSALYLCASSTRTGNYEQYFGPGTRLTVT.

This clone was counted once. The V gene is TRBV12-5, the J gene TRBJ1-1; D is perhaps TRBD1 (5 bases). The CDR3 has 15 amino acids. V was shortened by 3 bases and J by 6 bases, with 17 bases between the two germline ends. The germline CDR1 and CDR2 sequences are LGHNT and FRNRAP. CDR3 loop: CASGFGAPVGAEAFF. In DNA form, the CDR3 reads TGTGCTAGTGGTTTTGGGGCACCAGTAGGCGCTGAAGCTTTCTTT. The full variable domain, its missing parts supplied by reference TRBV12-5 and TRBJ1-1, is DARVTQTPRHKVTEMGQEVTMRCQPILGHNTVFWYRQTMMQGLELLAYFRNRAPLDDSGMPKDRFSAEMPDATLATLKIQPSEPRDSAVYFCASGFGAPVGAEAFFGQGTRLTVV.

The chain couples TRBV28 to TRBJ2-7, with TRBD2 matching over 8 bases. V lost 7 bases to trimming and J lost 2 bases; unmatched junction nucleotides: 4. Germline CDR1 MDHEN, CDR2 SYDVKM. CDR3 size: 13 residues. The CDR3 loop is CASKAGGTYEQYF. The CDR3 bases are TGTGCCAGCAAGGCGGGGGGAACCTACGAGCAGTACTTC.

The rearrangement joins TRBV20-1 to TRBJ1-2, with 10 bases that match TRBD1. CDR1 is DFQATT and CDR2 is SNEGSKA in the germline V gene (reference sequence). CDR3 length: 11 amino acids. The V and J ends lost 5 bases and 8 bases, in that order; junction bases with no gene match: 2. The DNA of the CDR3 is TGCAGTGCTGACAGGGGGCTGGGCTACACCTTC. Protein sequence: CSADRGLGYTF.

This rearrangement joins TRBV18 to TRBJ1-1; weak D call: TRBD1 (5 bases). The CDR3 is 15 residues long. The V gene lost 3 bases and the J gene lost 5 bases, with 16 bases spanning the gap. The germline V gene encodes CDR1 KGHSH and CDR2 LQKENI. CDR3 nucleotide sequence: TGTGCCAGCTCACCTATACAGGTCCCGAGGACTGAAGCTTTCTTT. Translation gives CASSPIQVPRTEAFF.

J is TRBJ1-2 and V is TRBV18; the D gene is possibly TRBD1 (6 bases). Germline assignment: CDR1 KGHSH and CDR2 LQKENI. Trimming took off 3 bases at V and 6 bases at J, with 8 bases between the two ends. This CDR3 is 12 amino acids long. CDR3 sequence reads: CASSPDSNGYTF. DNA of the CDR3: TGTGCCAGCTCACCGGACAGCAATGGCTACACCTTC.

The table lists this clone with a count of one. This rearrangement joins TRBV30 to TRBJ2-3; D unresolved. Germline V gene lookup returns CDR1 GTSNPN and CDR2 SVGIG (reference sequence). The CDR3 spans 11 residues. Trimming took off 5 bases at V and 9 bases at J, with 12 bases between the two ends. The CDR3 protein is CAWQTQATQYF. CDR3 in DNA: TGTGCCTGGCAGACCCAAGCGACGCAGTATTTT.

Written as DNA, the CDR3 is TGTGCCAGCAGCTTTCTAGCGGGGGGCACAGATACGCAGTATTTT. This codes for CASSFLAGGTDTQYF. This sequence joins TRBV5-6 and TRBJ2-3, with TRBD2 matching 10 bases. V lost 2 bases to trimming and J lost 1 base; unmatched junction nucleotides: 1. The CDR3 extends over 15 amino acids. Germline-derived CDR1 and CDR2 are SGHDT and YYEEEE. The full variable domain, its missing parts supplied by reference TRBV5-6 and TRBJ2-3, is DAGVTQSPTHLIKTRGQQVTLRCSPKSGHDTVSWYQQALGQGPQFIFQYYEEEERQRGNFPDRFSGHQFPNYSSELNVNALLLGDSALYLCASSFLAGGTDTQYFGPGTRLTVL.

There are a few counts of this clone. The chain is built from TRBV4-1 and TRBJ2-3; D gene uncertain. Trimming took 0 bases from V and 6 from J, leaving 7 bases between them. This CDR3 region has 13 residues. Germline V gene lookup returns CDR1 MGHRA and CDR2 YSYEKL. CDR3 bases: TGCGCCAGCAGCCAAGATCCCGGGGATACGCAGTATTTT. Translated: CASSQDPGDTQYF.

This clone was observed many times. This sequence joins TRBV6-1 and TRBJ1-2; TRBD1 might be the D (5 bases). CDR1 MNHNS and CDR2 SASEGT come from the germline V gene. The V gene lost 3 bases and the J gene lost 7 bases, with 15 bases spanning the gap. The CDR3 has 14 amino acids. As DNA, the CDR3 is TGTGCCAGCAGTGAGGAGGGACCGACTTTTGGCTACACCTTC. Protein product: CASSEEGPTFGYTF.

V gene TRBV14 combines with J gene TRBJ1-4; TRBD1 is a possible D gene (5 bases). Per the germline V gene, CDR1 is SGHDN and CDR2 is FVKESK. Trimming took off 1 base at V and 0 bases at J, with 12 bases between the two ends. The CDR3 runs 17 residues. The CDR3: CASSQVGGLATNEKLFF. The CDR3 DNA follows: TGTGCCAGCAGCCAAGTCGGGGGGTTGGCAACTAATGAAAAACTGTTTTTT. Filled out from reference TRBV14 and TRBJ1-4, the complete variable domain reads EAGVTQFPSHSVIEKGQTVTLRCDPISGHDNLYWYRRVMGKEIKFLLHFVKESKQDESGMPNNRFLAERTGGTYSTLKVQPAELEDSGVYFCASSQVGGLATNEKLFFGSGTQLSVL.

The chain has TRBV6-1 and TRBJ2-1; TRBD2 agrees at 8 bases. Germline V gene sequence: CDR1 MNHNS, CDR2 SASEGT. Germline trimming cut 1 base from V and 4 bases from J; bases unmatched to any gene: 3. The CDR3 totals 15 residues. The CDR3 spells CASSEEGGGYNEQFF. CDR3 DNA sequence: TGTGCCAGCAGTGAAGAGGGCGGGGGGTACAATGAGCAGTTCTTC.

The V gene is TRBV15, the J gene TRBJ1-1; D ambiguous. Trimming shortened V by 3 bases and J by 2 bases, and 13 bases separated the two germline ends. This CDR3 region has 15 residues. CDR1 and CDR2 (germline): LNHNV, YYDKDF (reference sequence). Here the CDR3 DNA reads TGTGCCACCAGCAGCAGGACGGGGATTAACACTGAAGCTTTCTTT. Translation gives CATSSRTGINTEAFF.

V gene TRBV10-3 combines with J gene TRBJ1-6, with D possibly matching TRBD1 (5 bases). There are 19 residues in the CDR3. Germline V gene sequence: CDR1 ENHRY, CDR2 SYGVKD. V lost 1 base and J 0 bases, leaving 16 bases between the germline ends. The CDR3 region has the DNA TGTGCCATCAGTGAGTGGGGCAGTCTACTTACCTCCTATAATTCACCCCTCCACTTT. Translating it yields CAISEWGSLLTSYNSPLHF.

The chain has TRBV2 and TRBJ2-3, with 10 bases that match TRBD2. Germline CDR1 is SNHLY and CDR2 is FYNNEI. The CDR3 sequence is 17 residues long. Trimming cost V 7 bases and J 1 base; bases outside gene matches: 11. In DNA, the CDR3 is TGTGCCAGCATAACGATCGGACTAGCGGACCGCACAGATACGCAGTATTTT. It encodes CASITIGLADRTDTQYF.

V usage is TRBV29-1 and J usage is TRBJ2-7; D gene unclear. The CDR3 is made up of 15 amino acids. Germline values: CDR1 SQVTM, CDR2 ANQGSEA. Deletions cut 1 base from V and 0 bases from J, with 13 bases between. CDR3 protein: CSVEGAGSSSYEQYF. CDR3 nucleotide sequence: TGCAGCGTTGAAGGGGCAGGATCCAGCTCCTACGAGCAGTACTTC.

The chain links TRBV7-9 to TRBJ1-1; tentatively, D is TRBD1 (5 bases). The CDR3 has 13 amino acids. V was clipped by 0 bases and J by 8 bases, with 10 bases between them. Germline V gives CDR1 SEHNR, CDR2 FQNEAQ (reference sequence). CDR3 loop: CASSLAGALEAFF. The CDR3 nucleotides read TGTGCCAGCAGCTTAGCTGGGGCTCTCGAAGCTTTCTTT.

This clone was seen only a few times. The chain uses TRBV2 and TRBJ2-7, with D possibly being TRBD2 (6 bases). Germline assignment: CDR1 SNHLY and CDR2 FYNNEI. Trimming removed 10 bases at V and 2 bases at J, with 15 bases between. This CDR3 comprises 13 residues. The CDR3 reads CATRASAAYEQYF. The CDR3 DNA sequence: TGTGCCACAAGGGCTAGCGCAGCCTACGAGCAGTACTTC.

The genes are TRBV6-6 and TRBJ1-5, with D perhaps TRBD1 (5 bases). Germline V gene lookup returns CDR1 MNHNY and CDR2 SVGAGI (reference sequence). The CDR3 contains 14 residues. V was clipped by 6 bases and J by 2 bases, with 11 bases between them. For the CDR3, the DNA is TGTGCCAGCAGCCTCAGGGTTGGCAATCAGCCCCAGCATTTT. It is translated as CASSLRVGNQPQHF.

This clone was counted ten times or more. The rearrangement joins TRBV15 to TRBJ2-1, with 7 bases that match TRBD2. J lost 6 bases, V lost 0 bases, and 11 bases had no gene match. The germline V gene encodes CDR1 LNHNV and CDR2 YYDKDF (reference sequence). This CDR3 contains 17 residues. As DNA, the CDR3 is TGTGCCACCAGCAGAGATTTTAACCTGGGCGGGAGCAATGAGCAGTTCTTC. Protein sequence: CATSRDFNLGGSNEQFF.

The rearrangement uses TRBV30 and TRBJ2-3; D ambiguous. In germline, CDR1 is GTSNPN, CDR2 SVGIG (reference sequence). Trimming stripped 2 bases from V and 3 bases from J, with 12 bases between. The CDR3 loop spans 14 amino acids. The DNA of the CDR3 is TGTGCCTGGAGTCTCCTACCACGGACAGATACGCAGTATTTT. Protein sequence: CAWSLLPRTDTQYF.

This clone showed up just once. CDR3 region: CASSLGQRNEKLFF. CDR3 coding DNA: TGTGCCAGCAGTTTGGGACAGAGAAATGAAAAACTGTTTTTT. This chain connects TRBV28 to TRBJ1-4, with 7 bases that match TRBD1. The CDR3 is 14 amino acids. The germline CDR1 and CDR2 sequences are MDHEN and SYDVKM. V was pared by 3 bases and J by 5 bases, with 3 bases of the junction left unmatched.

This clone has a single count. The chain couples TRBV18 to TRBJ2-7; the D gene is possibly TRBD1 (5 bases). The CDR3 has 14 amino acids. From germline, CDR1 is KGHSH and CDR2 LQKENI. With 0 bases removed from V and 6 bases from J, the gap between germline ends came to 12 bases. The CDR3 DNA reads as TGTGCCAGCTCACCACCAAGCCCAGGGCGCGAGCAGTACTTC. Translation: CASSPPSPGREQYF.

The chain uses TRBV30 and TRBJ1-1, with TRBD1 as a possible D gene (5 bases). There are 15 residues in the CDR3. The germline CDR1 and CDR2 sequences are GTSNPN and SVGIG (reference sequence). The germline V and J ends were trimmed by 4 bases and 0 bases, with 15 bases remaining between them. Written as DNA, the CDR3 is TGTGCCTGGACCGACCGAACCAGGGTGAACACTGAAGCTTTCTTT. This encodes CAWTDRTRVNTEAFF.

The rearrangement joins TRBV7-9 to TRBJ1-1; D remains unclear. This CDR3 has 14 amino acids. Trimming removed 0 bases at V and 6 bases at J, with 11 bases between. The V gene's germline CDR1 is SEHNR and CDR2 FQNEAQ (reference sequence). This CDR3 is CASSLAFSGSEAFF. The CDR3 DNA follows: TGTGCCAGCAGCTTAGCTTTTTCGGGGTCTGAAGCTTTCTTT.

On this clone itself: The junction and the germline gene differ at one end; a read error may be behind it. The genes are TRBV30 and TRBJ1-5, with 7 nucleotides matching TRBD1. This CDR3 is built from 13 residues. Germline V gene lookup returns CDR1 GTSNPN and CDR2 SVGIG (reference sequence). The DNA of the CDR3 is TGTGCCTGGAGTAGGGGGCTGGATCAACCCCAGCATTTT. Encoded protein: CAWSRGLDQPQHF.

V gene TRBV5-4 combines with J gene TRBJ1-2, with D possibly TRBD1 on 5 matching bases. V was cut by 1 base and J by 5 bases, with 15 bases left in between. The CDR3 extends over 15 amino acids. Germline CDR1 reads SGHNT; CDR2 reads YYREEE (reference sequence). CDR3 DNA sequence: TGTGCCAGCAGCTTGTTAGAGGCAGGGATATATGGCTACACCTTC. Translating it yields CASSLLEAGIYGYTF.

V and J are TRBV7-2 and TRBJ2-7; D might be TRBD1 (6 bases). V was shortened by 5 bases and J by 3 bases, with 14 bases between the two germline ends. The CDR3 covers 14 residues. CDR1 and CDR2 from the germline V gene are SGHTA and FQGNSA. The CDR3 protein is CASSPGHTLYEQYF. The CDR3 DNA follows: TGTGCCAGCAGCCCGGGACACACTCTCTACGAGCAGTACTTC. The variable domain in full, with the rest retrieved from reference TRBV7-2 and TRBJ2-7, is GAGVSQSPSNKVTEKGKDVELRCDPISGHTALYWYRQSLGQGLEFLIYFQGNSAPDKSGLPSDRFSAERTGGSVSTLTIQRTQQEDSAVYLCASSPGHTLYEQYFGPGTRLTVT.

The chain is built from TRBV4-3 and TRBJ2-3; TRBD2 aligns across 14 bases. The V and J ends lost 3 bases and 4 bases, in that order; junction bases with no gene match: 6. Looked up from germline, CDR1 is LGHNA and CDR2 is YSLEER. This CDR3 comprises 17 residues. The CDR3 protein is CASSHEPGLAGADTQYF. CDR3 sequence (DNA): TGCGCCAGCAGCCATGAACCGGGACTAGCGGGGGCAGATACGCAGTATTTT.

The rearrangement joins TRBV5-1 to TRBJ1-2, with D perhaps TRBD1 (5 bases). V was trimmed by 1 base and J by 7 bases, leaving 8 bases between them. CDR1 and CDR2 (germline): SGHRS, YFSETQ. CDR3 length equals 12 residues. The chain's CDR3 is CASSLIGAGYTF. The CDR3 region has the DNA TGCGCCAGCAGCTTGATAGGGGCTGGCTACACCTTC.

The chain carries TRBV5-4 and TRBJ2-7; perhaps TRBD1 as D (6 bases). This CDR3 has 18 amino acids. Germline-derived CDR1 and CDR2 are SGHNT and YYREEE (reference sequence). V was pared by 4 bases and J by 0 bases, with 23 bases between. The CDR3 here is CASSKGIGTQLPSYEQYF. CDR3 sequence (DNA): TGTGCCAGCAGCAAGGGAATCGGGACACAGTTACCCTCCTACGAGCAGTACTTC.

The chain uses TRBV5-1 and TRBJ1-3, with 8 bases identical to TRBD1. CDR1 and CDR2 from the germline V gene are SGHRS and YFSETQ. This CDR3 contains 15 residues. The J segment lost 2 bases and the V segment lost 4 bases, leaving 5 bases of the junction unmatched. For the CDR3, the DNA is TGCGCCAGCAGCACGACAGGGGCCACTGGAAACACCATATATTTT. This encodes CASSTTGATGNTIYF.